These T cell receptor beta chains were read from a single sample in a study of cytomegalovirus exposure and HLA in healthy donors. Profiling relied on immunoSEQ multiplex PCR, and the TCRdb table lists in-frame clones only, not all of them. Counted here are approximately 130,000 clones, roughly four fifths occurring once; the ten biggest clones make up about 3.4%. The sequenced material came from PBMCs. The receptors here all came from a man aged 25 to 40 in good health and CMV-seronegative. CDR3s include the opening cysteine and the closing phenylalanine or tryptophan. The D gene is left open where the match is weak. The size entry is marked missing in some rows and otherwise reads once, few, many or a size class.

CDR3nt: TGTGCCAGTAGTATTGCGGGGGACACTGAAGCTTTCTTT; CDR3aa: CASSIAGDTEAFF; j_gene: TRBJ1-1; d_gene: -; v_gene: TRBV19; abundance: -
CDR3nt: TGTGCCAGTCGGACTAGCGGGTTGACTAGCACAGATACGCAGTATTTT; CDR3aa: CASRTSGLTSTDTQYF; j_gene: TRBJ2-3; d_gene: TRBD2; v_gene: TRBV28; abundance: once
CDR3nt: TGTGCCAGCAGCCAAGATGGGCCAGGGATGGCGAGCAATCAGCCCCAGCATTTT; CDR3aa: CASSQDGPGMASNQPQHF; j_gene: TRBJ1-5; d_gene: -; v_gene: TRBV4-2; abundance: few
CDR3nt: TGTGCCAGCAGTGAAGCCCTGACTCGAAACACCATATATTTT; CDR3aa: CASSEALTRNTIYF; j_gene: TRBJ1-3; d_gene: -; v_gene: TRBV25-1; abundance: few
CDR3nt: TGTGCCAGCAGTTCCCCCCTGGGGGGAACCAGGGATACGCAGTATTTT; CDR3aa: CASSSPLGGTRDTQYF; j_gene: TRBJ2-3; d_gene: -; v_gene: TRBV28; abundance: few
CDR3nt: TGTGCCAGCAAGGGGGATACCTACGAGCAGTACTTC; CDR3aa: CASKGDTYEQYF; j_gene: TRBJ2-7; d_gene: -; v_gene: TRBV28; abundance: -
CDR3nt: TGTGCCAGCAGCTTAGTGGGACAGGGAGGGAAGGAGACCCAGTACTTC; CDR3aa: CASSLVGQGGKETQYF; j_gene: TRBJ2-5; d_gene: TRBD1; v_gene: TRBV7-6; abundance: -
CDR3nt: TGTGCCTGGAGGCGAAGCTTGCCGACTAGGGGTAATGAGCAGTTCTTC; CDR3aa: CAWRRSLPTRGNEQFF; j_gene: TRBJ2-1; d_gene: -; v_gene: TRBV30; abundance: -
CDR3nt: TGCAGCGTTGGAGGATCGGGAGGGTACAATGAGCAGTTCTTC; CDR3aa: CSVGGSGGYNEQFF; j_gene: TRBJ2-1; d_gene: TRBD2; v_gene: TRBV29-1; abundance: -
CDR3nt: TGTGCCAGCAGTGGCCTAGCGGGGGGTTCCTACGAGCAGTACTTC; CDR3aa: CASSGLAGGSYEQYF; j_gene: TRBJ2-7; d_gene: TRBD2; v_gene: TRBV25-1; abundance: once
CDR3nt: TGTGCCAGCAGTCCCCCGGGTAGCGGGAGTAGGACAGATACGCAGTATTTT; CDR3aa: CASSPPGSGSRTDTQYF; j_gene: TRBJ2-3; d_gene: TRBD2; v_gene: TRBV27; abundance: few
CDR3nt: TGTGCCAGCAGCCAAGAAAGCGGGAGGACAGATACGCAGTATTTT; CDR3aa: CASSQESGRTDTQYF; j_gene: TRBJ2-3; d_gene: TRBD2; v_gene: TRBV4-2; abundance: -
CDR3nt: TGTGCCAGCACCCGCCGGGACAGGGATGTCTACGAGCAGTACTTC; CDR3aa: CASTRRDRDVYEQYF; j_gene: TRBJ2-7; d_gene: TRBD1; v_gene: TRBV6-5; abundance: -
CDR3nt: TGCGCCAGCAGCCAAGTTAGCGGGGGAGTCTACAATGAGCAGTTCTTC; CDR3aa: CASSQVSGGVYNEQFF; j_gene: TRBJ2-1; d_gene: TRBD2; v_gene: TRBV4-3; abundance: -
CDR3nt: TGTGCCAGCAGGTCACTAGAGACCCAGTACTTC; CDR3aa: CASRSLETQYF; j_gene: TRBJ2-5; d_gene: -; v_gene: TRBV6-5; abundance: -
CDR3nt: TGTGCCCTAGGGTCGGGACTAGCGGTCGGTGAGCAGTACTTC; CDR3aa: CALGSGLAVGEQYF; j_gene: TRBJ2-7; d_gene: TRBD2; v_gene: TRBV5-4; abundance: -
CDR3nt: TGTGCCAGCGGGGACAGTTCAGGCGGCTACACCTTC; CDR3aa: CASGDSSGGYTF; j_gene: TRBJ1-2; d_gene: TRBD1; v_gene: TRBV2; abundance: -
CDR3nt: TGTGCCAGCAGCCAAGAGGAATCGGGTGGCAGGGCATTTGGCTACACCTTC; CDR3aa: CASSQEESGGRAFGYTF; j_gene: TRBJ1-2; d_gene: -; v_gene: TRBV4-2; abundance: -
CDR3nt: TGTGCCAGCATGAAACAGGGAAACACTGAAGCTTTCTTT; CDR3aa: CASMKQGNTEAFF; j_gene: TRBJ1-1; d_gene: -; v_gene: TRBV6-6; abundance: -
CDR3nt: TGTGCCAGCAGCGTTGATAGCGGGGGCCATACAGATACGCAGTATTTT; CDR3aa: CASSVDSGGHTDTQYF; j_gene: TRBJ2-3; d_gene: TRBD2; v_gene: TRBV9; abundance: -
CDR3nt: TGTGCCAGCAGTGACTGGACAGGCTACACCTTC; CDR3aa: CASSDWTGYTF; j_gene: TRBJ1-2; d_gene: -; v_gene: TRBV25-1; abundance: -
CDR3nt: TGCGCCAGCAGCTCGCAAGGGGGATCCACTGAAGCTTTCTTT; CDR3aa: CASSSQGGSTEAFF; j_gene: TRBJ1-1; d_gene: -; v_gene: TRBV5-1; abundance: -
CDR3nt: TGTGCCAGCAGTCGGACTAGCCGCAATGAGCAGTTCTTC; CDR3aa: CASSRTSRNEQFF; j_gene: TRBJ2-1; d_gene: TRBD2; v_gene: TRBV28; abundance: -
CDR3nt: TGCGCCAGCAGCACCGGACACCTCACCTACGAGCAGTACTTC; CDR3aa: CASSTGHLTYEQYF; j_gene: TRBJ2-7; d_gene: -; v_gene: TRBV5-1; abundance: -
CDR3nt: TGTGCCAGCAGCCAAGTACTTCTACAGGGTGAAAAACTGTTTTTT; CDR3aa: CASSQVLLQGEKLFF; j_gene: TRBJ1-4; d_gene: -; v_gene: TRBV14; abundance: once
CDR3nt: TGTGCCAGCAGCTTTGCGGTTCGTGAGCAGTTCTTC; CDR3aa: CASSFAVREQFF; j_gene: TRBJ2-1; d_gene: -; v_gene: TRBV5-6; abundance: -
CDR3nt: TGTGCCAGCAGCGAGACAGGGTTCGGCACCGGGGAGCTGTTTTTT; CDR3aa: CASSETGFGTGELFF; j_gene: TRBJ2-2; d_gene: TRBD1; v_gene: TRBV6-4; abundance: -
CDR3nt: TGTGCCTGGGGGGGACAGGGGGGATACGAGCAGTACTTC; CDR3aa: CAWGGQGGYEQYF; j_gene: TRBJ2-7; d_gene: TRBD1; v_gene: TRBV30; abundance: -
CDR3nt: TGTGCCTGGAATACAAGACAGGGGCGAGCTAACTATGGCTACACCTTC; CDR3aa: CAWNTRQGRANYGYTF; j_gene: TRBJ1-2; d_gene: TRBD1; v_gene: TRBV30; abundance: -
CDR3nt: TGCGCCAGCAGCCCTGACAGGGTTGAAGATGGCTACACCTTC; CDR3aa: CASSPDRVEDGYTF; j_gene: TRBJ1-2; d_gene: TRBD1; v_gene: TRBV5-1; abundance: -
CDR3nt: TGTGCCAGTAGTCGTATGGGGACAGGCTATAGCAATCAGCCCCAGCATTTT; CDR3aa: CASSRMGTGYSNQPQHF; j_gene: TRBJ1-5; d_gene: TRBD1; v_gene: TRBV19; abundance: -